A selection of T cell receptor beta chains follows, all from one sample in a study of T cells in Graves' hyperthyroidism and ophthalmopathy. TCRdb recomputed calls from the multiplex PCR reads with MiXCR, one row per CDR3 protein. The sample lists hundreds of thousands of distinct CDR3 sequences; over 35% were seen once. Sequences were obtained from blood. These receptors were taken from a man between 18 and 29 years old with Graves' hyperthyroidism. Both conserved end residues are part of each CDR3. The D gene is left open where the match is weak. The size of a clone is reported for some rows only, either as once, few or many, or as a class for expanded clones.

size,V,J,D,DNA,CDR3
NA,TRBV6-2/TRBV6-3,TRBJ1-5,NA,TGTGCCGGGGGCCGTGGCAATCAGCCCCAGCATTTT,CAGGRGNQPQHF
NA,TRBV2,TRBJ1-5,NA,TGTGCCAGCAGTGAGTTAGGGGGAAGAGAGACCCAGCATTTT,CASSELGGRETQHF
NA,TRBV6-6,TRBJ2-7,NA,TGTGCCAGCAGTTACCCCGAGTACGAGCAGTACTTC,CASSYPEYEQYF
NA,TRBV5-1,TRBJ2-7,NA,TGCGCCAGCAGCTTCTCACCAGAGGACTACGAGCAGTACTTC,CASSFSPEDYEQYF
once,TRBV7-9,TRBJ1-2,NA,TGTGCCAGCAGCTTAGGAACGGGGTTCGATGGCTACACCTTC,CASSLGTGFDGYTF
NA,TRBV15,TRBJ1-6,NA,TGTGCCGCCAGTCCCTTACGGAATTCACCCCCCCACTTT,CAASPLRNSPPHF
NA,TRBV10-3,TRBJ1-2,TRBD1,TGTGCCGCCCGCAGGGGGACAACTAACTATGGCTACACCTTC,CAARRGTTNYGYTF
many,TRBV6-5,TRBJ1-6,TRBD1,TGTGCCAGCAGGCACACCGAGGGACAGGGCCTTTCACCCCTCCACTTT,CASRHTEGQGLSPLHF
NA,TRBV7-3,TRBJ2-7,TRBD1,TGTGCCAGCAGCGTGGCTACCGGGACAGGGTACGAGCAGTACTTC,CASSVATGTGYEQYF
few,TRBV19,TRBJ1-1,NA,TGTGCCAGTACTCCGGGGGAGTGGGGCACTGAAGCTTTCTTT,CASTPGEWGTEAFF
few,TRBV10-3,TRBJ2-5,NA,TGTGCCAGCAGTTACACAACAGGTTCGGAAGAGACCCAGTACTTC,CASSYTTGSEETQYF
many,TRBV29-1,TRBJ2-2,TRBD2,TGCAGCGTTTGGGGACTAGAGACCGGGGAGCTGTTTTTT,CSVWGLETGELFF
many,TRBV7-9,TRBJ2-5,NA,TGTGCCAGCAGAGAGGACAGCCAAGAGACCCAGTACTTC,CASREDSQETQYF
NA,TRBV25-1,TRBJ1-2,TRBD1,TGTGCCAGCAGCCAAGGGGCCACAGGACAGGGGAGCTACACCTTC,CASSQGATGQGSYTF
NA,TRBV25-1,TRBJ1-1,TRBD1,TGTGCCAGCAGCAGACAGGGGCAGGACACTGAAGCTTTCTTT,CASSRQGQDTEAFF
few,TRBV12-3/TRBV12-4,TRBJ1-5,TRBD1,TGTGCCAGCAGTCCCAGGGGCAGGGGGAGTCAGCCCCAGCATTTT,CASSPRGRGSQPQHF
NA,TRBV15,TRBJ1-5,NA,TGTGCTAGAACTCCGGACAGCTTTAATCAGCCCCAGCATTTT,CARTPDSFNQPQHF
NA,TRBV2,TRBJ2-5,TRBD1,TGTGCCAGCAGCCCCGGACAGGTCCTAGATGGGGAGACCCAGTACTTC,CASSPGQVLDGETQYF
NA,TRBV24-1,TRBJ2-2,NA,TGTGCCACCAGTGCCCCAGGGGGGGAGCTGTTTTTT,CATSAPGGELFF
many,TRBV11-2,TRBJ1-1,NA,TGTGCCAGCAGCTTAGCCAGAGGAGGCACTGAAGCTTTCTTT,CASSLARGGTEAFF